The next 13 T cell receptor beta chains were all read from a single sample in a study of low-dose radiotherapy and immunotherapy resistance in tumors. Over 20 PCR cycles, TCRs were amplified from a constant-region primer and V-primer adapter. TCRdb independently ran MiXCR on the reads; one entry per CDR3 protein. Of roughly 50,000 distinct CDR3 sequences in the sample, roughly 33% were seen once. This sample's time point: after trial treatment. The treatment is: LDRT plus nivolumab, ipilimumab, low-dose cyclophosphamide and aspirin (RACIN trial). Sequencing was performed on PBMCs, taken after low-dose radiotherapy plus immunotherapy. The receptors were gathered from a male donor with rectosigmoid adenocarcinoma.

This clonotype came up a few times. The V call is TRBV6-5, the J call TRBJ1-3, with no clear D. The CDR3 contains 15 residues. Trimming left V 4 bases short and J 2 bases short, with 12 bases between. Germline V gene data show CDR1 as MNHEY and CDR2 as SVGAGI. The CDR3 reads CASSSTPNAGNTIYF. The CDR3 nucleotides read TGTGCCAGCAGTTCGACACCCAATGCTGGAAACACCATATATTTT.

The V call is TRBV28, the J call TRBJ2-5; TRBD2 agrees at 8 bases. The CDR3 extends over 16 amino acids. Germline V gives CDR1 MDHEN, CDR2 SYDVKM. The V segment lost 7 bases and the J segment 5 bases; nucleotides outside the gene matches: 15. This CDR3 is CASKSLLSGSEETQYF. The CDR3 nucleotides are TGTGCCAGCAAGTCCCTTCTCAGCGGGAGCGAGGAGACCCAGTACTTC.

In its sample, this clonotype was seen a few times. DNA for the CDR3: TGTGCCAGCAGTTTGGTACTACGGGGCACAGATACGCAGTATTTT. This codes for CASSLVLRGTDTQYF. V and J are TRBV28 and TRBJ2-3; no clear D. Trimming took off 3 bases at V and 1 base at J, with 11 bases between the two ends. The CDR3 length is 15 residues. Germline CDR1 MDHEN, CDR2 SYDVKM.

V is TRBV28 and J is TRBJ1-2; D gene uncertain. The germline V and J ends were trimmed by 5 bases and 2 bases, with 9 bases remaining between them. This CDR3 region has 13 residues. Germline CDR1 and CDR2: MDHEN and SYDVKM. The CDR3 DNA is TGTGCCAGCAGTCCGCTTGGGAACTATGGCTACACCTTC. Translated: CASSPLGNYGYTF.

V is TRBV7-2 and J is TRBJ1-2; D perhaps matches TRBD1 (5 bases). V dropped 5 bases and J dropped 5 bases, with 18 bases sitting between them. Germline CDR1 is SGHTA and CDR2 is FQGNSA. The CDR3 runs to 15 residues. This CDR3 is CASSPGTQPEYGYTF. The CDR3, as DNA: TGTGCCAGCAGCCCCGGGACCCAGCCAGAGTATGGCTACACCTTC.

Ten or more counts support this clonotype. The chain links TRBV7-2 to TRBJ2-2; TRBD2 aligns across 8 bases. Looked up from germline, CDR1 is SGHTA and CDR2 is FQGNSA. V lost 3 bases and J lost 5; bases outside the gene matches: 5. There are 15 residues in the CDR3. The CDR3 loop is CASSFRGGGTGELFF. CDR3 DNA: TGTGCCAGCAGCTTCAGGGGCGGGGGGACCGGGGAGCTGTTTTTT.

The chain couples TRBV29-1 to TRBJ2-7, with 8 positions matching TRBD2. The CDR3 loop spans 14 amino acids. CDR1 and CDR2 (germline): SQVTM, ANQGSEA. V lost 7 bases, J lost 2 bases, and 10 bases stayed unmatched. CDR3: CSAQSTSGPYEQYF. CDR3 DNA sequence: TGCAGCGCCCAGAGCACTAGCGGTCCCTACGAGCAGTACTTC.

The chain uses TRBV19 and TRBJ2-6, with TRBD2 as a possible D gene (5 bases). The CDR3 totals 14 residues. Deletions cut 9 bases from V and 2 bases from J, with 11 bases between. Germline CDR1 and CDR2: LNHDA and SQIVND (reference sequence). CDR3 nucleotide sequence: TGTGCCAGCAGCCGGGGAGCTGGGGCCAACGTCCTGACTTTC. It specifies CASSRGAGANVLTF.

This clonotype was seen many times. The chain carries TRBV7-9 and TRBJ1-5, with 8 nucleotides matching TRBD1. CDR1 is SEHNR and CDR2 is FQNEAQ in the germline V gene (reference sequence). The CDR3 has 13 residues. After removal of 4 bases from V and 6 bases from J, the junction contained 2 bases not matched to a gene. CDR3 nucleotides: TGTGCCAGCAGCTCAGGGGGCGTTCAGCCCCAGCATTTT. Translating it yields CASSSGGVQPQHF. The variable domain in full, completed from reference TRBV7-9 and TRBJ1-5, reads DTGVSQNPRHKITKRGQNVTFRCDPISEHNRLYWYRQTLGQGPEFLTYFQNEAQLEKSRLLSDRFSAERPKGSFSTLEIQRTEQGDSAMYLCASSSGGVQPQHFGDGTRLSIL.

Comment on this clonotype: With a much larger clone just one base away, this may be a read error. The V and J genes are TRBV6-2 or TRBV6-3 and TRBJ1-2; 7 nucleotides line up with TRBD1. CDR3 size: 13 residues. CDR1 and CDR2 from the germline V gene are MNHEY and SVGEGT. CDR3 in amino acids: CASSYRDSGGYIF. The CDR3 nucleotides are TGTGCCAGCAGTTACAGGGACAGTGGAGGCTACATCTTC.

In the case of this clonotype: A far larger clone is one base from this, pointing to a likely read error. V and J are TRBV27 and TRBJ2-1, with D perhaps matching TRBD1 (6 bases). Germline V gene lookup returns CDR1 MNHEY and CDR2 SMNVEV (reference sequence). V gave up 7 bases and J gave up 10 bases, with 26 bases separating them. CDR3 size: 16 residues. CDR3 DNA: TGTGCCAGCAAAACGCTGGGGGCGGAAAGCTCCTACGAGCAGTTCTTC. Its translation: CASKTLGAESSYEQFF.

This clonotype was found many times. The J gene is TRBJ2-7, the V gene TRBV20-1; D gene ambiguous. The germline CDR1 and CDR2 sequences are DFQATT and SNEGSKA (reference sequence). The CDR3 has 13 amino acids. V was clipped by 0 bases and J by 0 bases, with 6 bases between them. The CDR3 here is CSARDRNSYEQYF. The CDR3 DNA reads as TGCAGTGCTAGAGACCGGAACTCCTACGAGCAGTACTTC.

Here the CDR3 DNA reads TGTGCCAGCAGCACAGGGGTGGGGGAGACCCAGTACTTC. Amino acids: CASSTGVGETQYF. The rearrangement joins TRBV26 to TRBJ2-5; the table calls TRBD1, which could not be checked here. TRBV26 is a pseudogene segment. This CDR3 contains 13 residues.